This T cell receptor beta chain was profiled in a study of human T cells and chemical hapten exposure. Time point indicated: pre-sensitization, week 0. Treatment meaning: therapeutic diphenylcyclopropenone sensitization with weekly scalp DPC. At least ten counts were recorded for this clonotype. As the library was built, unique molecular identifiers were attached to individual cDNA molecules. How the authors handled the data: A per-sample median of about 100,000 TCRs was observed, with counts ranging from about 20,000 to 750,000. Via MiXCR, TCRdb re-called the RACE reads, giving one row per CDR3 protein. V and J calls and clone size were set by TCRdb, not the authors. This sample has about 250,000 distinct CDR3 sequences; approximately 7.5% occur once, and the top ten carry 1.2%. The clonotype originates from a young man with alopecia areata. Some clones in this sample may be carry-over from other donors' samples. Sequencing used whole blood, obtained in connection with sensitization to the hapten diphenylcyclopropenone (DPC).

As DNA, the CDR3 is TGTGCCAGCAGCTTGGACCCAGGGCGGAACACTGAAGCTTTCTTT. The encoded protein is CASSLDPGRNTEAFF. This sequence joins TRBV5-4 and TRBJ1-1, with a weak D call TRBD1 (5 bases). The CDR3 has 15 residues. V gave up 0 bases and J gave up 1 base, with 10 bases separating them. CDR1 SGHNT and CDR2 YYREEE come from the germline V gene (reference sequence). Full variable domain (outside the CDR3, taken from reference TRBV5-4 and TRBJ1-1): ETGVTQSPTHLIKTRGQQVTLRCSSQSGHNTVSWYQQALGQGPQFIFQYYREEENGRGNFPPRFSGLQFPNYSSELNVNALELDDSALYLCASSLDPGRNTEAFFGQGTRLTVV.